A single TCR beta chain is shown here with its context. Which antigen it targets is not known. It has no much larger one-base neighbor in the sample; base qualities were not kept. The data derive from a study of blood T cell repertoires in COVID-19 (dated by TCRdb to the early 2020s). Study-wide context: Recovered participants in ImmuneRACE Cohort 3 were defined by two consecutive negative NP/OP PCR tests, clearance by a healthcare professional, or resolution of symptoms. The collaborator samples originated in the United States, Italy and Spain and spanned the acute and convalescent phases of COVID-19. The prospective study material was composed of cDNA or gDNA derived from T cells, B-cell-depleted T cells, or PBMCs. The dataset comprised deeply sampled blood TCRbeta repertoires from subjects exposed to, actively infected with, or recovered from COVID-19. The repertoires were released in a freely available public database intended as a resource for research on the immune response to SARS-CoV-2. The samples were drawn from two sources: the first 160 participants of the ongoing ImmuneRACE study, and 1,254 subjects contributed by 6 global collaborators. The sample metadata nearly always contained a de-identified subject ID, COVID-19 status, age in years and sex. Where available, HLA class I and class II types were obtained from metadata supplied by the sample provider rather than from assay-based typing. Paper-wide results and their limitations: Clinical and demographic metadata were provided uncurated, with the amount varying by source and participant.

Participants in the prospective study were aged 18 to 89 years, lived in about two dozen United States geographic areas, and enrolled through a virtual design. In the prospective study, participants were assigned to cohorts based on the clinical history participants reported in a screening survey and a study questionnaire. Mobile phlebotomists in the prospective study collected whole blood, serum and a nasopharyngeal or oropharyngeal swab from every participant. Over a roughly two-month period, participants in the prospective study had the option of providing additional blood draws and questionnaires. Before DNA extraction, prospective study blood samples were shipped either frozen or at room temperature. TCRbeta CDR3 regions were amplified from genomic DNA by means of the immunoSEQ Assay, a bias-controlled multiplex PCR. Per the source publication's procedure: The number of nucleated cells in each sample was estimated by amplification of reference gene primers within the assay. To quantify the absolute abundance of each unique TCRbeta CDR3 rearrangement, sequence reads were collapsed and filtered. For each sample, productive Simpson clonality was calculated by taking the square root of Simpson's diversity index across productive rearrangements. The table comes from immuneACCESS by way of TCRdb, which keeps in-frame sequences with V and J called. Part of the clones is missing from these tables; in studies checked, under half for an unresolved V gene and the rest for unknown reasons. V, J and clone size are those of that table, while D and trimming were read from the DNA. The sample yields some 300,000 clones; 85% to 90% were counted once. The top ten hold 2% to 2.5% of the sample.

The source of this sequence is a woman aged 60-75 years in a cohort exposed to, infected with or recovered from COVID-19 (not recorded which). Sequencing input: PBMCs or T cells enriched from blood (not recorded which).

The CDR3: CASSYSRADTQYF. The DNA sequence is given as TGTGCCAGCAGTTACTCGAGAGCAGATACGCAGTATTTT. The rearranged segments are TRBV6-5 and TRBJ2-3, with the D gene not confidently named. V drops 0 bases and J drops 4 bases, leaving 5 bases in between. The germline V gene supplies CDR1 MNHEY and CDR2 SVGAGI. The CDR3 holds 13 amino acids from the cysteine to the phenylalanine. The CDR3 DNA has 39 bases and is translated from base 1.